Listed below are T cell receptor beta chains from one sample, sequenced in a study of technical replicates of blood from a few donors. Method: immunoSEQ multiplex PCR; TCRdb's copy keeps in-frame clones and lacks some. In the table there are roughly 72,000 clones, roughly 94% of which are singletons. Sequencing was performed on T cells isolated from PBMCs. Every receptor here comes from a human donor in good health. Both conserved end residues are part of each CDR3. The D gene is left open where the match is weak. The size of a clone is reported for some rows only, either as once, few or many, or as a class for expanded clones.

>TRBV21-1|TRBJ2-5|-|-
CASSKDLEETQYF
TGTGCCAGCAGCAAAGATCTGGAGGAGACCCAGTACTTC
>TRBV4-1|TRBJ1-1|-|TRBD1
CASSEGLGTGRRAFF
TGCGCCAGCAGCGAAGGCCTTGGGACAGGGAGGCGAGCTTTCTTT
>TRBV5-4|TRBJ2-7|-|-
CASSLALEYEQYF
TGTGCCAGCAGCTTGGCCCTCGAGTACGAGCAGTACTTC
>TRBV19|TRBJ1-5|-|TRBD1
CASSIDRVFNQPQHF
TGTGCCAGTAGTATTGACAGGGTTTTCAATCAGCCCCAGCATTTT
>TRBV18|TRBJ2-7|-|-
CASSPGSHEQYF
TGTGCCAGCTCACCGGGGAGCCACGAGCAGTACTTC
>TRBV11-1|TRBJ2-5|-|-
CASTRNTEETQYF
TGTGCCAGCACACGAAACACGGAGGAGACCCAGTACTTC
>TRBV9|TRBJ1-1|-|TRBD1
CASSEADRGPMNTEAFF
TGTGCCAGCAGCGAGGCTGACAGGGGACCCATGAACACTGAAGCTTTCTTT
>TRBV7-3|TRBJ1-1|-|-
CASSLMGGGDTEAFF
TGTGCCAGCAGCTTAATGGGGGGAGGAGACACTGAAGCTTTCTTT
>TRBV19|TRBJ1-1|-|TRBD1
CASSIFQGGSNTEAFF
TGTGCCAGTAGTATATTTCAGGGGGGTTCCAACACTGAAGCTTTCTTT
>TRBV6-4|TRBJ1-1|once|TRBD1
CASRGQGGSAEAFF
TGTGCCAGCAGGGGACAGGGAGGGTCGGCTGAAGCTTTCTTT
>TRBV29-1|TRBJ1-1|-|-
CSVVEQGIRSEAFF
TGCAGCGTTGTAGAACAGGGAATTCGTTCTGAAGCTTTCTTT
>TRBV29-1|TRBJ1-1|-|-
CSGGTFNTEAFF
TGCAGCGGTGGGACTTTCAACACTGAAGCTTTCTTT
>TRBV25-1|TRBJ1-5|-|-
CASSELGAGSQPQHF
TGTGCCAGCAGTGAATTAGGGGCAGGTTCTCAGCCCCAGCATTTT
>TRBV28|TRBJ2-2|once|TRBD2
CASRPLAGRTGELFF
TGTGCCAGCAGACCTCTAGCGGGAAGGACCGGGGAGCTGTTTTTT
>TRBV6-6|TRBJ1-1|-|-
CASSPIDNRNTEAFF
TGTGCCAGCAGTCCCATAGACAACAGAAACACTGAAGCTTTCTTT
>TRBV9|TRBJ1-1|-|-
CASSVDESMDTEAFF
TGTGCCAGCAGCGTAGATGAGTCGATGGACACTGAAGCTTTCTTT
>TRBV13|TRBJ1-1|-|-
CASSPKGVTEAFF
TGTGCCAGCAGCCCCAAAGGGGTAACTGAAGCTTTCTTT
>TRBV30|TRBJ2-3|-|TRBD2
CAWSLTGTSGRAWGDTQYF
TGTGCCTGGAGTCTCACCGGGACTAGCGGGAGGGCCTGGGGAGATACGCAGTATTTT
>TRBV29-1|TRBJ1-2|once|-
CSGSGGSANYGYTF
TGCAGCGGGAGCGGTGGTAGTGCTAACTATGGCTACACCTTC
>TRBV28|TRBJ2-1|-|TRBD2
CASSSFVAGGLYNEQFF
TGTGCCAGCAGTTCCTTTGTGGCGGGAGGGCTTTACAATGAGCAGTTCTTC
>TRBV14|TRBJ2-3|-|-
CASSQGRITDTQYF
TGTGCCAGCAGCCAAGGTAGAATTACAGATACGCAGTATTTT
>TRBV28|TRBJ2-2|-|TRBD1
CASSSPGQEITGELFF
TGTGCCAGCAGTTCGCCGGGACAGGAGATCACCGGGGAGCTGTTTTTT
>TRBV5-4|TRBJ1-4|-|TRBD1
CASSLEAGTATTNEKLFF
TGTGCCAGCAGCTTGGAGGCCGGGACAGCGACAACTAATGAAAAACTGTTTTTT
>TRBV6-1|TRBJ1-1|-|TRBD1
CATPRDREPNTEAFF
TGTGCCACCCCCCGGGACAGGGAGCCGAACACTGAAGCTTTCTTT
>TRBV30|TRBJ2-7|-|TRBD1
CAWGTGGHEQYF
TGTGCCTGGGGGACAGGGGGTCACGAGCAGTACTTC
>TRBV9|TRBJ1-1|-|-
CASSAGSNTEAFF
TGTGCCAGCAGCGCAGGATCTAACACTGAAGCTTTCTTT
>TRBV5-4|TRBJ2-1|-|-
CASNPTGTYNEQFF
TGTGCCAGCAACCCGACAGGGACTTACAATGAGCAGTTCTTC
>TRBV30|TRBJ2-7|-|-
CAWSDSYEQYF
TGTGCCTGGTCAGACTCCTACGAGCAGTACTTC
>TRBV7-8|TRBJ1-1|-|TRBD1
CASSSTGAENTEAFF
TGTGCCAGCAGCTCGACAGGGGCCGAGAACACTGAAGCTTTCTTT
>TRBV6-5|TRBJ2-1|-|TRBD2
CASRHWTSAYNEQFF
TGTGCCAGCAGGCATTGGACTAGCGCGTACAATGAGCAGTTCTTC
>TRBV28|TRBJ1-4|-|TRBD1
CASSSWTGNFTNEKLFF
TGTGCCAGCAGTTCCTGGACAGGGAATTTCACTAATGAAAAACTGTTTTTT
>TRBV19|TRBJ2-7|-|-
CASSYSLQRASYEQYF
TGTGCCAGTAGTTACTCCCTACAGCGGGCCAGCTACGAGCAGTACTTC
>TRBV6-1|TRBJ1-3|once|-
CASREQGYPSGNTIYF
TGTGCCAGCAGGGAACAGGGATACCCCTCTGGAAACACCATATATTTT
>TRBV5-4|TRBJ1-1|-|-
CASSLVMDREAFF
TGTGCCAGCAGCTTGGTGATGGACAGAGAAGCTTTCTTT
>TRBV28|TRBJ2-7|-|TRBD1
CASSFSGTGAGGAIYEQYF
TGTGCCAGCAGTTTCTCCGGGACAGGGGCCGGCGGAGCGATCTACGAGCAGTACTTC
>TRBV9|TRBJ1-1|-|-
CASSVGGATEAFF
TGTGCCAGCAGCGTAGGTGGGGCCACTGAAGCTTTCTTT
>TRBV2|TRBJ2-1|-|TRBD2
CASSESGGAYNEQFF
TGTGCCAGCAGTGAGAGCGGGGGGGCCTACAATGAGCAGTTCTTC
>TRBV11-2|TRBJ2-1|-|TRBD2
CASSLDALAGDTRSYNEQFF
TGTGCCAGCAGCTTAGATGCACTAGCGGGAGATACCCGCTCCTACAATGAGCAGTTCTTC
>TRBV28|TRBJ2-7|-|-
CASSPSGKTYEQYF
TGTGCCAGCAGTCCGTCCGGGAAAACCTACGAGCAGTACTTC
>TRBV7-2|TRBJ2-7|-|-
CASSLELFSYEQYF
TGTGCCAGCAGCTTAGAACTGTTCTCGTACGAGCAGTACTTC
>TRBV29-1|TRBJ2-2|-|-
CSVELAGSGTGELFF
TGCAGCGTTGAATTGGCGGGAAGCGGCACCGGGGAGCTGTTTTTT
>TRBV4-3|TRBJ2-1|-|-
CASSQDPLAPHNEQFF
TGCGCCAGCAGCCAAGACCCACTAGCTCCTCACAATGAGCAGTTCTTC
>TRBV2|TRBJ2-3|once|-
CASSEGATAQYF
TGTGCCAGCAGTGAAGGAGCGACGGCGCAGTATTTT
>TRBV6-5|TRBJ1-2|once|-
CASSPSSSFYGYTF
TGTGCCAGCAGTCCCTCGTCGTCTTTCTATGGCTACACCTTC
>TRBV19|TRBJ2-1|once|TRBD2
CASSMFISGSRFF
TGTGCCAGTAGTATGTTCATTAGCGGGAGTCGGTTCTTC
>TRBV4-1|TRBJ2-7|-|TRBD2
CASRPIAGVRYEQYF
TGCGCCAGCAGACCGATAGCGGGAGTAAGGTACGAGCAGTACTTC
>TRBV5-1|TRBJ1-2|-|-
CASSFDVGANYGYTF
TGCGCCAGCAGTTTTGACGTTGGAGCTAACTATGGCTACACCTTC
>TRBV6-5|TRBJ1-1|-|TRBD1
CASLGQVVPEAFF
TGTGCCAGCCTGGGACAGGTAGTCCCTGAAGCTTTCTTT
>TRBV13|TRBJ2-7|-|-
CASSSTGTLHYEQYF
TGTGCCAGCAGCTCGACCGGGACACTGCACTACGAGCAGTACTTC
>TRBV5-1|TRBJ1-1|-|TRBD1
CASSFNRGGTEAFF
TGCGCCAGCAGCTTTAACAGGGGTGGGACTGAAGCTTTCTTT
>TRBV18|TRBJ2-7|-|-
CASSPQQLYEQYF
TGTGCCAGCTCACCCCAACAGCTCTACGAGCAGTACTTC
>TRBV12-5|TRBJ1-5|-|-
CASGLVGPGQPQHF
TGTGCTAGTGGTTTGGTAGGTCCAGGCCAGCCCCAGCATTTT
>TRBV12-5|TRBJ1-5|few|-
CASGLISGIDQPQHF
TGTGCTAGTGGTTTGATATCAGGCATCGATCAGCCCCAGCATTTT
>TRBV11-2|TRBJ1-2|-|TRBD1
CASSRTGDGYTF
TGTGCCAGCAGCCGGACAGGGGATGGCTACACCTTC
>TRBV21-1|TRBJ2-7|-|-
CASSWNGGPSYEQYF
TGTGCCAGCAGTTGGAATGGCGGGCCCTCCTACGAGCAGTACTTC
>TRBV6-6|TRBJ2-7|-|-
CASSRGFPYEQYF
TGTGCCAGCAGCCGCGGATTTCCTTACGAGCAGTACTTC
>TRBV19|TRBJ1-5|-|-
CASSTLRTDNQPQHF
TGTGCCAGTAGTACGTTAAGGACAGACAATCAGCCCCAGCATTTT
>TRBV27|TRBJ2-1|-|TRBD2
CASRGLGLAGGYEQFF
TGTGCCAGCAGGGGGCTGGGACTAGCGGGAGGCTATGAGCAGTTCTTC
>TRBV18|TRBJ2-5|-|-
CASSPDRGGEETQYF
TGTGCCAGCTCACCAGACAGGGGAGGGGAAGAGACCCAGTACTTC